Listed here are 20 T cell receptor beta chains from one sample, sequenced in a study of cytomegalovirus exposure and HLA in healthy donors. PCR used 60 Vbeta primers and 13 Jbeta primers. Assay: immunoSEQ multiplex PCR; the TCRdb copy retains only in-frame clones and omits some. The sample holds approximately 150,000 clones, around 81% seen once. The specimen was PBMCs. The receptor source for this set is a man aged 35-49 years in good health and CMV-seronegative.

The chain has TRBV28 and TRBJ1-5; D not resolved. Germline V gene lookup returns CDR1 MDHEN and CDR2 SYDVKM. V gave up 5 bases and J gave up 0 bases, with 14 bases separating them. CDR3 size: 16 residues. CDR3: CASSPPGYYSNQPQHF. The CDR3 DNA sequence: TGTGCCAGCAGTCCTCCCGGGTATTATAGCAATCAGCCCCAGCATTTT.

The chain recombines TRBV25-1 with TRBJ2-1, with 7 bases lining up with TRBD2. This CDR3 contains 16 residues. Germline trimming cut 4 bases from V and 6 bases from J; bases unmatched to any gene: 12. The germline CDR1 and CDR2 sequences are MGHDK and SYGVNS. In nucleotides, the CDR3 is TGTGCCAGCAGTGGGGGGGAGGGTAATTGGGGCAATGAGCAGTTCTTC. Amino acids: CASSGGEGNWGNEQFF.

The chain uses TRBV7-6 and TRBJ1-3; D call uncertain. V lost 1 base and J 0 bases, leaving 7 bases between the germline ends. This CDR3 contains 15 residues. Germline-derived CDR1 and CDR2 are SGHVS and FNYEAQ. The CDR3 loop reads CASSLDSRSGNTIYF. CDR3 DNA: TGTGCCAGCAGCTTAGACAGTCGCTCTGGAAACACCATATATTTT. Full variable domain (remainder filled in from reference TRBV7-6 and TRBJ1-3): GAGVSQSPRYKVTKRGQDVALRCDPISGHVSLYWYRQALGQGPEFLTYFNYEAQQDKSGLPNDRFSAERPEGSISTLTIQRTEQRDSAMYRCASSLDSRSGNTIYFGEGSWLTVV.

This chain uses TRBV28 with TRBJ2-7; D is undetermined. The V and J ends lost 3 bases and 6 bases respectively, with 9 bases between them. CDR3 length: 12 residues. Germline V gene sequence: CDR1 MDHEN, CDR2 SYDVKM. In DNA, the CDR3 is TGTGCCAGCAGTTTCTCATTGGGCGAGCAGTACGTC. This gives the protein CASSFSLGEQYV.

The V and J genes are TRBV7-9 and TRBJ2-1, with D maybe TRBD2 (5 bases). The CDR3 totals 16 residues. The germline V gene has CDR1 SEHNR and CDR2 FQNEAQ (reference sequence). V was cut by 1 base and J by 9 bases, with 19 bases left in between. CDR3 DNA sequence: TGTGCCAGCAGCTTAGGTCCGGGGAGCCTGCAATCTGAGCAGTTCTTC. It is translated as CASSLGPGSLQSEQFF.

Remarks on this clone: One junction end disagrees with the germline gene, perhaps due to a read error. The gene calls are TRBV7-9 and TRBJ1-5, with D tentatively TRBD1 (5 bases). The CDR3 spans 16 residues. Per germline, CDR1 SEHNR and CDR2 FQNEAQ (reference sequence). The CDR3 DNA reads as TGTTCCAGCAGCTTATATACGGGGGATAGCAATCAGCCCCAGCATTTT. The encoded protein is CSSSLYTGDSNQPQHF.

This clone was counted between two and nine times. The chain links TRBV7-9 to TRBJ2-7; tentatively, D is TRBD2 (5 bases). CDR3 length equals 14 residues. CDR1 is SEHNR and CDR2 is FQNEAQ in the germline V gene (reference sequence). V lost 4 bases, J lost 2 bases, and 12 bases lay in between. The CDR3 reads CASSSSGSTYEQYF. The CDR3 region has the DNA TGTGCCAGCAGCTCCTCGGGGTCGACCTACGAGCAGTACTTC.

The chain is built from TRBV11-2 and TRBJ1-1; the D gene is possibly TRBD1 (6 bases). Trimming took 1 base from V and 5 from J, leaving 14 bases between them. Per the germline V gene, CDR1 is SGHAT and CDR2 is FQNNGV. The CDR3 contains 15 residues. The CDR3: CASSLAGRGGTEAFF. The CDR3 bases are TGTGCCAGCAGCTTAGCGGGCAGGGGTGGGACTGAAGCTTTCTTT.

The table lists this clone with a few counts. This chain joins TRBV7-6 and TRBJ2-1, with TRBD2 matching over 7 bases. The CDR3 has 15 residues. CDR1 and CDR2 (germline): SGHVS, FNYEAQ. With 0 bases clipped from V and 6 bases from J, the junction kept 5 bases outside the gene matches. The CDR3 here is CASSLARTGGNEQFF. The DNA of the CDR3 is TGTGCCAGCAGCTTAGCCCGGACGGGAGGCAATGAGCAGTTCTTC. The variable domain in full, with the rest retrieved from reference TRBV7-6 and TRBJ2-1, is GAGVSQSPRYKVTKRGQDVALRCDPISGHVSLYWYRQALGQGPEFLTYFNYEAQQDKSGLPNDRFSAERPEGSISTLTIQRTEQRDSAMYRCASSLARTGGNEQFFGPGTRLTVL.

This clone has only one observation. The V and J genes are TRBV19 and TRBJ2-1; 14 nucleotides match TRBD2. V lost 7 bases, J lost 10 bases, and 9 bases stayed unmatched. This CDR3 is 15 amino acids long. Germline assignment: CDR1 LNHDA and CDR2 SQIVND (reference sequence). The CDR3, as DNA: TGTGCCAGTACCCCGGAGACTAGCGGGAGGGGAGAGCAGTTCTTC. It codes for CASTPETSGRGEQFF.

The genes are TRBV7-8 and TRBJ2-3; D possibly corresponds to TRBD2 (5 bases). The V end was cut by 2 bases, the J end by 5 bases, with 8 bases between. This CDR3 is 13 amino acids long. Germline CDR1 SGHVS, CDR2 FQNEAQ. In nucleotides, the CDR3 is TGTGCCAGCAGCTTACCGGCGGGAGATACGCAGTATTTT. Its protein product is CASSLPAGDTQYF.

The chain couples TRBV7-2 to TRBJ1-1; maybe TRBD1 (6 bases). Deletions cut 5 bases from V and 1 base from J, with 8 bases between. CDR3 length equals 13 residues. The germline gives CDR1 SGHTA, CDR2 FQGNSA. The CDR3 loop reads CASSMTGNTEAFF. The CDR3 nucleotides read TGTGCCAGCAGCATGACAGGGAACACTGAAGCTTTCTTT. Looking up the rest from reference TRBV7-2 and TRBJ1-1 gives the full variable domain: GAGVSQSPSNKVTEKGKDVELRCDPISGHTALYWYRQSLGQGLEFLIYFQGNSAPDKSGLPSDRFSAERTGGSVSTLTIQRTQQEDSAVYLCASSMTGNTEAFFGQGTRLTVV.

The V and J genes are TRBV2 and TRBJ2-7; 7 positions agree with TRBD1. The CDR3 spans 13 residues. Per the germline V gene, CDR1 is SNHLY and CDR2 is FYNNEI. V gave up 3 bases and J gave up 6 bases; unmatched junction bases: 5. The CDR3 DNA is TGTGCCAGCAGTGAGGAAAGGGGGCTCGAGCAGTACTTC. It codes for CASSEERGLEQYF.

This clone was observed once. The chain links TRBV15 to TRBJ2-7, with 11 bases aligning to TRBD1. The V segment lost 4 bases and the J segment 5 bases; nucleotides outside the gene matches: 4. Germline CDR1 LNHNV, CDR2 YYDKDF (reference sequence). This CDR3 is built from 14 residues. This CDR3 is CATSTGQGAHEQYF. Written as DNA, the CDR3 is TGTGCCACCAGCACAGGACAGGGGGCACACGAGCAGTACTTC.

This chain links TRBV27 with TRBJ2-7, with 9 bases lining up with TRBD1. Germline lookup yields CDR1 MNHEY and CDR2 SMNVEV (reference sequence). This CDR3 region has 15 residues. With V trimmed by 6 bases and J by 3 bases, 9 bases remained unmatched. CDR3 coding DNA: TGTGCCAGCAGCCTGACCGGGACAGGGTACTACGAGCAGTACTTC. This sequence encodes CASSLTGTGYYEQYF.

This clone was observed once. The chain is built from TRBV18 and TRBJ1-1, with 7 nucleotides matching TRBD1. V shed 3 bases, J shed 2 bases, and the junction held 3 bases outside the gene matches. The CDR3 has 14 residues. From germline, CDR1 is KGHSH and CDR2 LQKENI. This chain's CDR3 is CASSPGQINTEAFF. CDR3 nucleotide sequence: TGTGCCAGCTCACCGGGACAGATTAACACTGAAGCTTTCTTT.

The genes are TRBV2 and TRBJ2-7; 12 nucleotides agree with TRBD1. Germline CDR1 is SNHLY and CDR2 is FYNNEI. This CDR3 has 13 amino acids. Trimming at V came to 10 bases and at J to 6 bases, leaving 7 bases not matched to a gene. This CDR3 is CAITGTGGAEQYV. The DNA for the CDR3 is TGTGCCATTACCGGGACAGGGGGCGCCGAGCAGTACGTC.

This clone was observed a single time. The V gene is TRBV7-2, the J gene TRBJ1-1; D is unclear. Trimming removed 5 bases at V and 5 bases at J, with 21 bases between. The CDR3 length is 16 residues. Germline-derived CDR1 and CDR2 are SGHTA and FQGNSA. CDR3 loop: CASSLIANLARTEAFF. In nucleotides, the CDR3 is TGTGCCAGCAGCCTAATCGCCAATCTAGCTAGAACTGAAGCTTTCTTT. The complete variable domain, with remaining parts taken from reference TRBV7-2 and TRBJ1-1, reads GAGVSQSPSNKVTEKGKDVELRCDPISGHTALYWYRQSLGQGLEFLIYFQGNSAPDKSGLPSDRFSAERTGGSVSTLTIQRTQQEDSAVYLCASSLIANLARTEAFFGQGTRLTVV.

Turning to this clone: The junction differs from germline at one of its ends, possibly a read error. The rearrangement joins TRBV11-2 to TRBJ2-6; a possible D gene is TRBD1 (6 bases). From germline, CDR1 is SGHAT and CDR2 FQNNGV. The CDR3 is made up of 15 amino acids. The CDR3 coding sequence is TGTGCCAGCAGCCGCAGGGGCTCTGGGGCCAACGGCCTGACTTTC. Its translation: CASSRRGSGANGLTF.

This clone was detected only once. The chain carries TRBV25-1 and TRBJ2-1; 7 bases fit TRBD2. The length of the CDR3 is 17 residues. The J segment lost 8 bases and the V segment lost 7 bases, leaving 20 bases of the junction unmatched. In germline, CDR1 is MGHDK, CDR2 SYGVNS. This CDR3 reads CASTPGNAGAGWDEQFF. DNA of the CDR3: TGTGCCAGCACCCCCGGGAATGCGGGAGCAGGGTGGGATGAGCAGTTCTTC.